These T cell receptor beta chains were read from a single sample in a study of human thymus T cells. The repertoire was sequenced with immunoSEQ multiplex PCR; TCRdb's copy has only in-frame clones and lacks some. The data contain tens of thousands of clones, approximately 93% of them seen just once; the ten biggest clones take up roughly 0.13%. Sample: blood. The receptors derive from a boy younger than two with a congenital heart defect but otherwise immunologically healthy. CDR3s include the opening cysteine and the closing phenylalanine or tryptophan. A D gene is named only where the DNA matches it firmly.

TRBD1,TRBV4-1,TRBJ1-3,CASSPQGAGVTIYF
-,TRBV30,TRBJ1-5,CAWSVQGNQPQHF
TRBD2,TRBV4-1,TRBJ2-2,CASSQAGLAGGPNTGELFF
-,TRBV11-2,TRBJ2-5,CASSSRGDQETQYF
-,TRBV5-6,TRBJ1-6,CASSLEVFGRSPLHF
-,TRBV5-4,TRBJ2-2,CASSLFNRETGELFF
TRBD1,TRBV4-3,TRBJ1-2,CASSPQGVNSRLYGYTF
-,TRBV6-5,TRBJ2-7,CASSYGEGVTYEQYF
TRBD2,TRBV7-2,TRBJ2-2,CASSPRGLAGGRKTGELFF
-,TRBV7-9,TRBJ2-7,CASSLSAYEQYF
-,TRBV10-3,TRBJ1-1,CAARGSQNTEAFF
-,TRBV4-3,TRBJ1-2,CASSQDAGNYGYTF
-,TRBV6-6,TRBJ1-5,CASRRDINQPQHF
-,TRBV19,TRBJ1-1,CASSIENRWTEAFF
TRBD2,TRBV19,TRBJ2-7,CASSISLAGGNEQYF
TRBD1,TRBV9,TRBJ1-4,CASSVATGFNEKLFF
TRBD1,TRBV6-5,TRBJ2-5,CASSYRDRETQYF
TRBD1,TRBV29-1,TRBJ1-1,CSGTRGDKAFF
-,TRBV7-9,TRBJ1-2,CASSLGGAGYTF
-,TRBV30,TRBJ1-2,CAWSVGVPSYGYTF
-,TRBV9,TRBJ1-2,CASSISGWGYTF
TRBD2,TRBV6-1,TRBJ2-1,CASGTSGGAGQFF
-,TRBV4-2,TRBJ1-2,CASSQVTGLFTF
-,TRBV4-3,TRBJ2-7,CASSQDRGLYEQYF
-,TRBV7-9,TRBJ1-6,CASSSDPSSYNSPLHF
-,TRBV5-4,TRBJ2-3,CASSSGDTQYF
-,TRBV4-3,TRBJ1-3,CASRPGGEGSGNTIYF
-,TRBV6-4,TRBJ2-2,CASSELPNTGELFF